The next 30 T cell receptor beta chains were all read from a single sample in a study of spatial heterogeneity in lung cancer. TCRdb re-analysed the 5' RACE reads in MiXCR, keeping a single row per CDR3 protein. The sample yields some 120,000 distinct CDR3 sequences, more than 9% seen once. The time point is: blood at routine non-recurrence follow-up after resection. In each case, whole RNA from tumor, nontumor lung or frozen PBMC was sequenced unsorted. The sequenced sample was PBMCs, obtained at follow-up. These receptors were obtained from a male donor with early-stage non-small cell lung cancer.

This clonotype was detected a few times. The rearrangement joins TRBV6-5 to TRBJ1-3, with 9 bases matching TRBD1. Germline loops: CDR1 MNHEY, CDR2 SVGAGI. The CDR3 loop spans 14 amino acids. V lost 6 bases and J lost 4; bases outside the gene matches: 4. The CDR3 sequence is CASRGQGLGNTIYF. The DNA for the CDR3 is TGTGCCAGCAGGGGACAGGGACTCGGAAACACCATATATTTT.

Regarding this clonotype: The junction and the germline gene differ at one end; a read error may be behind it. The V call is TRBV5-1, the J call TRBJ2-1; no clear D gene. This CDR3 comprises 13 residues. CDR1 and CDR2 from the germline V gene are SGHRS and YFSETQ. As DNA, the CDR3 is TGCGCCAGCAGCGTTCGGGCCAACAATGAGCAGATCTTC. Translated, it gives CASSVRANNEQIF.

V and J are TRBV28 and TRBJ1-6; 7 bases fit TRBD1. Trimming cost V 4 bases and J 7 bases; bases outside gene matches: 4. The V gene's germline CDR1 is MDHEN and CDR2 SYDVKM. The CDR3 is 14 amino acids. CDR3 bases: TGTGCCAGCAGTTCAGGGGGAGGAAATTCACCCCTCCACTTT. The encoded protein is CASSSGGGNSPLHF.

This clonotype was detected many times. This chain uses TRBV7-2 with TRBJ2-2, with D hard to call. V lost 0 bases, J lost 8 bases, and 10 bases lay in between. The length of the CDR3 is 14 residues. Germline loops: CDR1 SGHTA, CDR2 FQGNSA. The CDR3 loop reads CASSLAMRSGELFF. Written as DNA, the CDR3 is TGTGCCAGCAGCTTAGCGATGCGGTCAGGGGAGCTGTTTTTT.

The chain is built from TRBV5-1 and TRBJ1-4; D unclear. The CDR3 covers 14 residues. Germline V gene sequence: CDR1 SGHRS, CDR2 YFSETQ. V lost 4 bases to trimming and J lost 8 bases, with 15 bases between them. The CDR3 sequence is CASSPENIAEKLFF. CDR3 nucleotide sequence: TGCGCCAGCAGCCCCGAGAACATAGCCGAAAAACTGTTTTTT.

This clonotype was detected ten times or more. The chain couples TRBV25-1 to TRBJ2-2; D gene unclear. Germline lookup yields CDR1 MGHDK and CDR2 SYGVNS. CDR3 length: 14 amino acids. The V and J ends lost 1 base and 11 bases respectively, with 14 bases between them. CDR3 in amino acids: CASSEWEGQAELFF. In nucleotides, the CDR3 is TGTGCCAGCAGTGAATGGGAAGGCCAGGCTGAGCTGTTTTTT.

This clonotype showed up many times. This rearrangement joins TRBV9 to TRBJ2-5, with no clear D. Looked up from germline, CDR1 is SGDLS and CDR2 is YYNGEE. This CDR3 comprises 14 residues. V lost 0 bases, J lost 4 bases, and 10 bases lay in between. For the CDR3, the DNA is TGTGCCAGCAGCGTAGGAGGCCTTTCAGAGACCCAGTACTTC. Protein product: CASSVGGLSETQYF.

This clonotype was picked up many times. The chain joins TRBV6-4 to TRBJ1-2; 8 bases fit TRBD1. The CDR3 is 13 amino acids. Per germline, CDR1 MRHNA and CDR2 SNTAGT. Trimming at V came to 4 bases and at J to 2 bases, leaving 0 bases not matched to a gene. The CDR3 DNA follows: TGTGCCAGCAGTGGGGACAGGAACTATGGCTACACCTTC. This sequence encodes CASSGDRNYGYTF.

This clonotype was counted between two and nine times. The V gene is TRBV28, the J gene TRBJ2-2, with unresolved D. There are 13 residues in the CDR3. Germline CDR1 MDHEN, CDR2 SYDVKM. V was shortened by 8 bases and J by 2 bases, with 9 bases between the two germline ends. The DNA for the CDR3 is TGTGCCAGCCTGACACCTAACACCGGGGAGCTGTTTTTT. Residues: CASLTPNTGELFF.

There are a few counts of this clonotype. J is TRBJ2-7 and V is TRBV9; 8 bases map to TRBD1. Looked up from germline, CDR1 is SGDLS and CDR2 is YYNGEE. V trimming: 2 bases; J trimming: 1 base; junction bases outside the gene matches: 17. This CDR3 is built from 19 residues. As DNA, the CDR3 is TGTGCCAGCAGCGTCGTCCAGGGGGCAGGAATATATAGATCCTACGAGCAGTACTTC. Translating it yields CASSVVQGAGIYRSYEQYF. Full variable domain (missing parts from reference TRBV9 and TRBJ2-7): DSGVTQTPKHLITATGQRVTLRCSPRSGDLSVYWYQQSLDQGLQFLIQYYNGEERAKGNILERFSAQQFPDLHSELNLSSLELGDSALYFCASSVVQGAGIYRSYEQYFGPGTRLTVT.

This clonotype was observed many times. J is TRBJ1-2 and V is TRBV7-2; D is unclear. Trimming took 8 bases from V and 1 from J, leaving 11 bases between them. This CDR3 has 13 residues. Germline loops: CDR1 SGHTA, CDR2 FQGNSA. This CDR3 is CASGRLINYGYTF. Here the CDR3 DNA reads TGTGCCAGCGGGAGACTGATTAACTATGGCTACACCTTC.

This clonotype has more than one count but fewer than ten. The gene calls are TRBV10-3 and TRBJ2-3; a weak D match, TRBD1 (6 bases). CDR1 ENHRY and CDR2 SYGVKD come from the germline V gene. The V end was cut by 2 bases, the J end by 9 bases, with 15 bases between. The CDR3 is 14 residues long. CDR3 protein: CAISEMPGDGTQYF. CDR3 in DNA: TGTGCCATCAGTGAGATGCCAGGGGATGGAACGCAGTATTTT.

This chain uses TRBV5-1 with TRBJ2-7, with D tentatively TRBD1 (6 bases). V lost 7 bases to trimming and J lost 2 bases, with 13 bases between them. This CDR3 is 13 amino acids long. Germline V gene sequence: CDR1 SGHRS, CDR2 YFSETQ. The CDR3 here is CASRTGLTYEQYF. CDR3 in DNA: TGCGCCAGCCGTACAGGGTTAACCTACGAGCAGTACTTC.

This chain joins TRBV3-1 and TRBJ2-3; 7 bases fit TRBD2. CDR1 is LGHDT and CDR2 is YNNKEL in the germline V gene (reference sequence). Trimming removed 4 bases from V and 4 bases from J; junction bases left unmatched: 5. This CDR3 has 14 amino acids. The CDR3: CASSRGGGSDTQYF. CDR3 sequence (DNA): TGTGCCAGCAGCCGCGGCGGGGGTTCAGATACGCAGTATTTT.

This clonotype was recorded a few times. This chain joins TRBV11-2 and TRBJ2-7; possible D gene TRBD2, 6 bases. The CDR3 consists of 15 residues. Germline values: CDR1 SGHAT, CDR2 FQNNGV. The germline V and J ends were trimmed by 1 base and 3 bases, with 13 bases remaining between them. The DNA for the CDR3 is TGTGCCAGCAGCTTAGGCCCAGCGGGCAACTACGAGCAGTACTTC. Amino acid sequence: CASSLGPAGNYEQYF.

CDR3 loop: CASSETPRNQHF. In DNA form, the CDR3 reads TGTGCCAGCAGTGAAACCCCGCGGAACCAGCATTTT. The chain combines TRBV2 with TRBJ1-5; the D is unclear. Trimming left V 2 bases short and J 12 bases short, with 11 bases between. The CDR3 extends over 12 amino acids. The germline V gene has CDR1 SNHLY and CDR2 FYNNEI.

The chain is built from TRBV20-1 and TRBJ1-1; TRBD1 might be the D (6 bases). The CDR3 sequence is 14 residues long. V lost 0 bases and J 1 base, leaving 9 bases between the germline ends. Per the germline V gene, CDR1 is DFQATT and CDR2 is SNEGSKA (reference sequence). DNA of the CDR3: TGCAGTGCTAGAGACAGGGGCCCGAACACTGAAGCTTTCTTT. Amino acid sequence: CSARDRGPNTEAFF.

This clonotype was recorded at least ten times. The chain is built from TRBV10-3 and TRBJ2-7; the match to TRBD1 covers 9 bases. Germline V gene data show CDR1 as ENHRY and CDR2 as SYGVKD. After removal of 3 bases from V and 0 bases from J, the junction contained 6 bases not matched to a gene. This CDR3 comprises 16 residues. CDR3 loop: CAISDPGQGSSYEQYF. In DNA, the CDR3 is TGTGCCATCAGTGACCCTGGACAGGGGAGCTCCTACGAGCAGTACTTC.

This clonotype was picked up a small number of times. The rearrangement uses TRBV20-1 and TRBJ2-7; TRBD2 is a possible D gene (6 bases). The V gene lost 5 bases and the J gene lost 4 bases, with 15 bases spanning the gap. The CDR3 has 13 residues. Germline V gives CDR1 DFQATT, CDR2 SNEGSKA (reference sequence). The CDR3 DNA is TGCAGTGCTCCCAGGGACGGGGGATACGAGCAGTACTTC. Its translation is CSAPRDGGYEQYF.

This clonotype was counted many times. DNA of the CDR3: TGTGCCAGCAGTCACAGTGTGGGCAAGGGGACTGAAGCTTTCTTT. It is translated as CASSHSVGKGTEAFF. The rearrangement joins TRBV12-3 or TRBV12-4 to TRBJ1-1; D might be TRBD1 (5 bases). V was trimmed by 5 bases and J by 5 bases, leaving 18 bases between them. This CDR3 spans 15 amino acids.

The rearrangement uses TRBV2 and TRBJ1-5, with a tentative D call TRBD1 (5 bases). The V and J ends lost 1 base and 0 bases respectively, with 10 bases between them. This CDR3 region has 16 residues. Germline CDR1 and CDR2: SNHLY and FYNNEI. CDR3: CASSEVQAYSNQPQHF. CDR3 sequence (DNA): TGTGCCAGCAGTGAAGTACAGGCCTATAGCAATCAGCCCCAGCATTTT. The complete variable domain, with remaining parts taken from reference TRBV2 and TRBJ1-5, reads EPEVTQTPSHQVTQMGQEVILRCVPISNHLYFYWYRQILGQKVEFLVSFYNNEISEKSEIFDDQFSVERPDGSNFTLKIRSTKLEDSAMYFCASSEVQAYSNQPQHFGDGTRLSIL.

This chain connects TRBV10-2 to TRBJ1-5; 7 bases match TRBD1. The junction had 7 bases not matched to a gene; V was cut back by 2 bases and J by 6 bases. Germline V gene lookup returns CDR1 WSHSY and CDR2 SAAADI. This CDR3 has 15 residues. The CDR3 loop is CASSEVGGGSQPQHF. CDR3 DNA: TGCGCCAGCAGTGAGGTAGGAGGGGGCAGTCAGCCCCAGCATTTT.

The chain links TRBV2 to TRBJ1-4; TRBD1 is a possible D gene (6 bases). V was pared by 2 bases and J by 17 bases, with 21 bases between. The CDR3 spans 14 residues. CDR1 SNHLY and CDR2 FYNNEI come from the germline V gene. The CDR3, as DNA: TGTGCCAGCAGTGAAACCACAGGGACCACCCTAGGTTTTTTT. It codes for CASSETTGTTLGFF.

This clonotype was detected a few times. V is TRBV5-1 and J is TRBJ1-3, with a tentative D call TRBD1 (6 bases). Germline V gene lookup returns CDR1 SGHRS and CDR2 YFSETQ. This CDR3 comprises 16 residues. The ends were cut back, 6 bases at V and 1 base at J, with 17 bases in the middle. The CDR3 nucleotides read TGCGCCAGCAAAGCAGGGGCGGGAGCGTCTGGAAACACCATATATTTT. Its translation: CASKAGAGASGNTIYF.

This chain links TRBV9 with TRBJ2-2, with TRBD2 identical over 8 bases. V shed 3 bases, J shed 1 base, and the junction held 5 bases outside the gene matches. CDR3 length equals 16 residues. The germline V gene encodes CDR1 SGDLS and CDR2 YYNGEE. Here the CDR3 DNA reads TGTGCCAGCAGCGCACTACTAGCGGAGAACACCGGGGAGCTGTTTTTT. Encoded protein: CASSALLAENTGELFF.

This clonotype was picked up a small number of times. The V gene is TRBV4-3, the J gene TRBJ2-7; D gene ambiguous. Trimming took 1 base from V and 3 from J, leaving 16 bases between them. CDR3 length equals 16 residues. Germline CDR1 and CDR2: LGHNA and YSLEER. The CDR3 here is CASSQVADPTYYEQYF. The CDR3 nucleotides read TGCGCCAGCAGCCAAGTCGCGGATCCCACATACTACGAGCAGTACTTC.

The chain combines TRBV10-2 with TRBJ2-1; D is unresolved. V lost 2 bases and J 7 bases, leaving 12 bases between the germline ends. Germline CDR1 WSHSY, CDR2 SAAADI. CDR3 length: 14 residues. The CDR3 DNA is TGCGCCAGCAGTGAGAGGATCTTAGGGAATGAGCAGTTCTTC. The encoded protein is CASSERILGNEQFF.

The V call is TRBV5-5, the J call TRBJ2-5; TRBD1 matches at 8 bases. J was trimmed by 1 base and V by 3 bases; bases with no gene match: 5. CDR1 is SGHKS and CDR2 is YYEKEE in the germline V gene (reference sequence). The CDR3 length is 15 residues. The CDR3 nucleotides are TGTGCCAGCAGCTCAGGGACAGGAGTCCAAGAGACCCAGTACTTC. Translated, it gives CASSSGTGVQETQYF.

This clonotype appeared a few times. The chain joins TRBV15 to TRBJ2-6; D is unclear. The CDR3 extends over 16 amino acids. Germline CDR1 and CDR2: LNHNV and YYDKDF (reference sequence). V gave up 1 base and J gave up 0 bases, with 7 bases separating them. CDR3 sequence: CATSRALFSGANVLTF. In DNA form, the CDR3 reads TGTGCCACCAGCAGAGCTCTCTTCTCTGGGGCCAACGTCCTGACTTTC.

This clonotype occurred many times. This chain connects TRBV15 to TRBJ2-7; 12 bases line up with TRBD2. The CDR3 spans 14 residues. In germline, CDR1 is LNHNV, CDR2 YYDKDF (reference sequence). The junction had 1 base not matched to a gene; V was cut back by 3 bases and J by 4 bases. The CDR3 here is CATSRLAGGYEQYF. CDR3 bases: TGTGCCACCAGCAGGCTAGCGGGGGGGTACGAGCAGTACTTC.